These 32 T cell receptor beta chains share one sample of origin, sequenced in a study of blood T cell repertoires in COVID-19. The data were produced by immunoSEQ multiplex PCR, yet TCRdb's version contains in-frame clones alone and is incomplete. The table shows 80,000 or so clones, with 80% occurring only once. Sequences were obtained from peripheral blood. Receptors were obtained from a woman in her seventies with acute or convalescent COVID-19.

V and J are TRBV7-9 and TRBJ1-1; D may be TRBD1 (5 bases). Germline lookup yields CDR1 SEHNR and CDR2 FQNEAQ (reference sequence). CDR3 length: 15 residues. Deletions cut 2 bases from V and 0 bases from J, with 10 bases between. CDR3 bases: TGTGCCAGCAGCTTATTTCAGGGAATGAACACTGAAGCTTTCTTT. Translation: CASSLFQGMNTEAFF. Variable domain in full (rest from reference TRBV7-9 and TRBJ1-1): DTGVSQNPRHKITKRGQNVTFRCDPISEHNRLYWYRQTLGQGPEFLTYFQNEAQLEKSRLLSDRFSAERPKGSFSTLEIQRTEQGDSAMYLCASSLFQGMNTEAFFGQGTRLTVV.

The rearrangement links TRBV6-1 to TRBJ2-1; perhaps TRBD1 as D (5 bases). Trimming pared 1 base from V and 8 bases from J, leaving 24 bases between. The CDR3 is 18 amino acids. Germline values: CDR1 MNHNS, CDR2 SASEGT. DNA for the CDR3: TGTGCCAGCAGTGAAGGATTGGTGGCAGTAAGTGGGGCAGATGAGCAGTTCTTC. Translation gives CASSEGLVAVSGADEQFF.

On this clone itself: Germline and junction disagree at one end, which may indicate a read error. The CDR3 DNA sequence: TGTGCCAGCAACTTAAGGCCTCCTGCAGGGAACAATGAGCAGTTCTTC. It yields the protein CASNLRPPAGNNEQFF. V gene TRBV7-9 combines with J gene TRBJ2-1; possible D gene TRBD1, 5 bases. Germline-derived CDR1 and CDR2 are SEHNR and FQNEAQ (reference sequence). This CDR3 region has 16 residues.

This chain connects TRBV6-5 to TRBJ1-5, with unresolved D. Germline V gives CDR1 MNHEY, CDR2 SVGAGI. The CDR3 sequence is 13 residues long. Trimming stripped 7 bases from V and 2 bases from J, with 9 bases between. The CDR3 here is CASTQLGNQPQHF. The CDR3 coding sequence is TGTGCCAGCACTCAACTCGGCAATCAGCCCCAGCATTTT.

CDR3 protein: CASRPRTSGGEQYF. CDR3 DNA: TGTGCCAGCAGGCCTAGGACTAGCGGGGGCGAGCAGTACTTC. The rearrangement joins TRBV2 to TRBJ2-7; TRBD2 matches 13 bases. The CDR3 has 14 residues. Germline loops: CDR1 SNHLY, CDR2 FYNNEI. Trimming took 6 bases from V and 6 from J; bases not matched to a gene: 5.

This clone was found a few times. V is TRBV18 and J is TRBJ1-1; 7 nucleotides match TRBD1. CDR1 and CDR2 (germline): KGHSH, LQKENI. The CDR3 runs 13 residues. The J segment lost 7 bases and the V segment lost 1 base, leaving 3 bases of the junction unmatched. This chain's CDR3 is CASSPLGDSEAFF. CDR3 DNA: TGTGCCAGCTCACCACTTGGGGACAGTGAAGCTTTCTTT. Full variable domain (rest looked up from reference TRBV18 and TRBJ1-1): NAGVMQNPRHLVRRRGQEARLRCSPMKGHSHVYWYRQLPEEGLKFMVYLQKENIIDESGMPKERFSAEFPKEGPSILRIQQVVRGDSAAYFCASSPLGDSEAFFGQGTRLTVV.

The chain has TRBV2 and TRBJ2-2; D call uncertain. The V gene lost 3 bases and the J gene lost 6 bases, with 14 bases spanning the gap. The length of the CDR3 is 15 residues. CDR1 is SNHLY and CDR2 is FYNNEI in the germline V gene. The CDR3 coding sequence is TGTGCCAGCAGTGACCAGTTAACACGGGCCGGGGAGCTGTTTTTT. It translates to CASSDQLTRAGELFF.

CDR3 sequence: CSASGDRGDEQYF. CDR3 nucleotides: TGCAGTGCTAGTGGGGACAGGGGGGACGAGCAGTACTTC. The V gene is TRBV20-1, the J gene TRBJ2-7; 11 bases agree with TRBD1. The V segment lost 3 bases and the J segment 5 bases; nucleotides outside the gene matches: 3. The germline V gene has CDR1 DFQATT and CDR2 SNEGSKA (reference sequence). The CDR3 has 13 residues.

The chain joins TRBV9 to TRBJ1-4; no firm D call. Looked up from germline, CDR1 is SGDLS and CDR2 is YYNGEE. V gave up 0 bases and J gave up 0 bases, with 12 bases separating them. This CDR3 contains 17 residues. CDR3 sequence reads: CASSVDGRPATNEKLFF. The CDR3, as DNA: TGTGCCAGCAGCGTAGATGGCAGGCCCGCAACTAATGAAAAACTGTTTTTT.

This chain links TRBV7-2 with TRBJ1-1; no firm D call. Germline CDR1 SGHTA, CDR2 FQGNSA. The CDR3 totals 13 residues. V lost 1 base, J lost 9 bases, and 12 bases lay in between. The CDR3 loop is CASSLGPGVQAFF. CDR3 in DNA: TGTGCCAGCAGCTTAGGCCCCGGTGTACAAGCTTTCTTT.

This clone has just one count. The gene calls are TRBV7-3 and TRBJ2-3; weak D call: TRBD1 (6 bases). The CDR3 runs 14 residues. V lost 5 bases, J lost 0 bases, and 9 bases lay in between. Germline lookup yields CDR1 SGHTA and CDR2 FQGTGA. As DNA, the CDR3 is TGTGCCAGCAGCCCCGGACAGAGCACAGATACGCAGTATTTT. Translated, it gives CASSPGQSTDTQYF.

The chain carries TRBV5-6 and TRBJ1-3, with D possibly matching TRBD1 (6 bases). Deletions cut 4 bases from V and 0 bases from J, with 14 bases between. This CDR3 region has 16 residues. CDR1 and CDR2 from the germline V gene are SGHDT and YYEEEE. Written as DNA, the CDR3 is TGTGCCAGCAGCCTTGAGGGACACCGCTCTGGAAACACCATATATTTT. This codes for CASSLEGHRSGNTIYF.

This clone was counted only a few times. The genes are TRBV27 and TRBJ2-7; no firm D call. V dropped 2 bases and J dropped 3 bases, with 8 bases sitting between them. Germline values: CDR1 MNHEY, CDR2 SMNVEV (reference sequence). This CDR3 comprises 13 residues. The CDR3 DNA is TGTGCCAGCAGTTTAGGGCTTTACTACGAGCAGTACTTC. This gives the protein CASSLGLYYEQYF.

The rearrangement joins TRBV27 to TRBJ1-2; 7 bases align to TRBD1. In germline, CDR1 is MNHEY, CDR2 SMNVEV (reference sequence). The CDR3 covers 13 residues. The trim removed 6 bases at V and 4 bases at J, leaving 5 bases unmatched. The chain's CDR3 is CASSHRGLYGYTF. DNA of the CDR3: TGTGCCAGCAGCCACAGGGGCCTCTATGGCTACACCTTC.

The rearrangement links TRBV2 to TRBJ1-1, with no clear D. V gave up 6 bases and J gave up 0 bases, with 8 bases separating them. CDR1 and CDR2 (germline): SNHLY, FYNNEI. This CDR3 has 13 amino acids. The CDR3 sequence is CASSVVMNTEAFF. DNA of the CDR3: TGTGCCAGCAGCGTAGTCATGAACACTGAAGCTTTCTTT.

A few counts support this clone. This chain connects TRBV19 to TRBJ1-5, with TRBD1 as a possible D gene (6 bases). The CDR3 loop spans 14 amino acids. CDR1 LNHDA and CDR2 SQIVND come from the germline V gene (reference sequence). The ends were cut back, 5 bases at V and 4 bases at J, with 12 bases in the middle. In DNA form, the CDR3 reads TGTGCCAGTAGTGGGGGCTGGGGGAATCAGCCCCAGCATTTT. Encoded protein: CASSGGWGNQPQHF.

The chain couples TRBV2 to TRBJ2-7, with unresolved D. Germline V gives CDR1 SNHLY, CDR2 FYNNEI. The CDR3 spans 13 residues. Between the trimmed V and J ends, which lost 2 bases and 3 bases, there was a span of 8 bases. CDR3 sequence reads: CASSESIGYEQYF. The CDR3 DNA follows: TGTGCCAGCAGTGAATCAATCGGCTACGAGCAGTACTTC.

The chain has TRBV6-5 and TRBJ1-2, with 10 bases matching TRBD1. Germline V gene lookup returns CDR1 MNHEY and CDR2 SVGAGI. The ends lost 10 bases at V and 4 bases at J; junction bases unmatched: 9. CDR3 length equals 14 residues. This CDR3 is CATTDRGLVYGYTF. The CDR3 DNA sequence: TGTGCCACCACGGACAGGGGGTTAGTCTATGGCTACACCTTC.

The chain uses TRBV6-5 and TRBJ1-6, with D unclear. The CDR3 loop spans 14 amino acids. The germline V gene encodes CDR1 MNHEY and CDR2 SVGAGI. V lost 6 bases to trimming and J lost 6 bases, with 12 bases between them. CDR3 loop: CASRPGEGNSPLHF. The CDR3 nucleotides are TGTGCCAGCAGACCGGGAGAAGGTAATTCACCCCTCCACTTT.

The V call is TRBV4-2, the J call TRBJ1-2; the D is unclear. Trimming pared 1 base from V and 0 bases from J, leaving 6 bases between. The CDR3 is made up of 14 amino acids. In germline, CDR1 is LGHNA, CDR2 YNFKEQ. The CDR3 DNA is TGTGCCAGCAGCCAAGGCACACCTAACTATGGCTACACCTTC. Amino acid sequence: CASSQGTPNYGYTF.

The chain links TRBV6-5 to TRBJ1-1, with TRBD1 identical over 8 bases. After removal of 0 bases from V and 8 bases from J, the junction contained 8 bases not matched to a gene. The CDR3 loop spans 15 amino acids. The germline V gene has CDR1 MNHEY and CDR2 SVGAGI. The CDR3 DNA sequence: TGTGCCAGCAGTTACTCAACCCAGGGGGCTATCGAAGCTTTCTTT. Translation gives CASSYSTQGAIEAFF.

The rearrangement uses TRBV7-8 and TRBJ1-6, with TRBD1 as a possible D gene (5 bases). CDR1 is SGHVS and CDR2 is FQNEAQ in the germline V gene. V lost 6 bases, J lost 9 bases, and 21 bases lay in between. The CDR3 is made up of 16 amino acids. This chain's CDR3 is CASSFLGPGVGSPLHF. Here the CDR3 DNA reads TGTGCCAGCAGTTTCCTGGGGCCGGGGGTAGGTTCACCCCTCCACTTT.

V and J are TRBV18 and TRBJ2-7; D might be TRBD2 (5 bases). Between the trimmed V and J ends, which lost 3 bases and 0 bases, there was a span of 12 bases. CDR1 is KGHSH, CDR2 LQKENI, per germline. CDR3 length equals 15 residues. The CDR3 spells CASSPRVSVSYEQYF. CDR3 in DNA: TGTGCCAGCTCACCGCGGGTGTCAGTCTCCTACGAGCAGTACTTC.

This sequence joins TRBV5-1 and TRBJ1-2, with TRBD1 as a possible D gene (6 bases). CDR1 and CDR2 (germline): SGHRS, YFSETQ. V lost 2 bases and J lost 2, with 13 bases in between. The CDR3 covers 15 residues. CDR3 in amino acids: CASSFEGDRNYGYTF. The CDR3 DNA sequence: TGCGCCAGCAGCTTCGAGGGGGATCGGAACTATGGCTACACCTTC.

The chain carries TRBV7-9 and TRBJ2-2, with TRBD1 identical over 11 bases. Germline CDR1 is SEHNR and CDR2 is FQNEAQ (reference sequence). This CDR3 is 15 amino acids long. Germline trimming cut 3 bases from V and 5 bases from J; bases unmatched to any gene: 2. The CDR3 protein is CASSLGQGVTGELFF. The DNA of the CDR3 is TGTGCCAGCAGCTTGGGACAGGGGGTGACCGGGGAGCTGTTTTTT.

The chain is built from TRBV19 and TRBJ1-1; 7 nucleotides agree with TRBD1. Looked up from germline, CDR1 is LNHDA and CDR2 is SQIVND (reference sequence). J was trimmed by 0 bases and V by 5 bases; bases with no gene match: 12. The CDR3 is 17 residues long. CDR3 region: CASSLSGTVLLNTEAFF. The CDR3 DNA reads TGTGCCAGTAGTCTTTCCGGGACAGTCCTACTGAACACTGAAGCTTTCTTT.

Here the CDR3 reads CASSLTVYSNQPQHF. CDR3 in DNA: TGTGCCAGCAGTTTAACAGTTTATAGCAATCAGCCCCAGCATTTT. The genes are TRBV27 and TRBJ1-5; D gene ambiguous. This CDR3 comprises 15 residues. V lost 2 bases and J lost 0, with 8 bases in between. Germline V gene data show CDR1 as MNHEY and CDR2 as SMNVEV (reference sequence).

This clone came up a few times. The rearrangement uses TRBV5-1 and TRBJ1-1; weak D call: TRBD1 (6 bases). The V end lost 4 bases, the J end lost 0 bases, and 10 bases lay between the germline ends. Per germline, CDR1 SGHRS and CDR2 YFSETQ. The CDR3 has 14 residues. The CDR3 is CASSLGQMNTEAFF. CDR3 DNA: TGCGCCAGCAGCCTCGGACAGATGAACACTGAAGCTTTCTTT.

V and J are TRBV10-3 and TRBJ2-5; D possibly corresponds to TRBD2 (6 bases). Germline CDR1 and CDR2: ENHRY and SYGVKD. The CDR3 has 14 amino acids. The V gene lost 4 bases and the J gene lost 2 bases, with 11 bases spanning the gap. In nucleotides, the CDR3 is TGTGCCATCAGTGGGGGGGAAGGGCAAGAGACCCAGTACTTC. Translated, it gives CAISGGEGQETQYF.

This chain joins TRBV15 and TRBJ2-3; 11 bases align to TRBD2. The CDR3 has 17 residues. CDR1 and CDR2 from the germline V gene are LNHNV and YYDKDF (reference sequence). The trim removed 1 base at V and 4 bases at J, leaving 7 bases unmatched. Here the CDR3 reads CATSRGGSGGAADTQYF. As DNA, the CDR3 is TGTGCCACCAGCAGAGGGGGTAGCGGGGGGGCAGCAGATACGCAGTATTTT.

The rearrangement uses TRBV4-3 and TRBJ2-1; tentative D call: TRBD2 (6 bases). This CDR3 comprises 14 residues. Between the trimmed V and J ends, which lost 2 bases and 8 bases, there was a span of 13 bases. Germline values: CDR1 LGHNA, CDR2 YSLEER. The CDR3 nucleotides read TGCGCCAGCAGCCAAAAAGGTGCGGGATATGAGCAGTTCTTC. Encoded protein: CASSQKGAGYEQFF.

The chain employs TRBV9 and TRBJ1-1; D not certain. Germline loops: CDR1 SGDLS, CDR2 YYNGEE. The CDR3 runs to 15 residues. The V gene lost 0 bases and the J gene lost 3 bases, with 12 bases spanning the gap. CDR3 DNA: TGTGCCAGCAGCGTAGCTCCGGGAATGGACACTGAAGCTTTCTTT. This sequence encodes CASSVAPGMDTEAFF.